Listed below are T cell receptor beta chains from one sample, sequenced in a study of T cell responses to AZD1222 COVID-19 vaccine. Sequencing was performed with immunoSEQ multiplex PCR; in TCRdb, only in-frame clones are kept and a portion is missing. The sample contains 75,000 to 95,000 clones, 80% to 90% of which appear only once. The specimen was peripheral blood, collected on day 0 of AZD1222 vaccination. The receptors come from an adult in good health. CDR3s include the opening cysteine and the closing phenylalanine or tryptophan. Not every row has a clone size; where given, it reads once, few, many or a size class.

CDR3 protein | J gene | V gene | clone size
CASSPGLTGTQYF | TRBJ2-5 | TRBV7-3 | .
CASGDTSHYGYTF | TRBJ1-2 | TRBV28 | .
CASSRTPLAGTVNEKLFF | TRBJ1-4 | TRBV6-2/TRBV6-3 | .
CASRPPGQGVFTEAFF | TRBJ1-1 | TRBV9 | .
CASRLRQGSNQPQHF | TRBJ1-5 | TRBV7-2 | .
CASSTQGGQPQHF | TRBJ1-5 | TRBV19 | .
CASRRTAHLEKLFF | TRBJ1-4 | TRBV6-5 | .
CASSLAEPRDQPQHF | TRBJ1-5 | TRBV5-6 | .
CASARDSGSYEQYF | TRBJ2-7 | TRBV6-5 | .
CASSSSSALAKNIQYF | TRBJ2-4 | TRBV7-2 | .
CASSPLGQPGVF | TRBJ2-1 | TRBV18 | .
CAITRNLGSPLHF | TRBJ1-6 | TRBV10-3 | .
CASSPDLGQGATYEQYF | TRBJ2-7 | TRBV27 | few
CASSQGTSGPYNEQFF | TRBJ2-1 | TRBV18 | .
CASSPEGRSYGYTF | TRBJ1-2 | TRBV5-6 | once
CASMERGTEAFF | TRBJ1-1 | TRBV6-5 | .
CASSQDHVGRGRTYEQYF | TRBJ2-7 | TRBV4-3 | .
CASNSSQETQYF | TRBJ2-5 | TRBV4-3 | .
CASSTTDGGSTDTQYF | TRBJ2-3 | TRBV28 | .
CASSKGALGNEQYF | TRBJ2-7 | TRBV19 | .
CASSSGYNEQFF | TRBJ2-1 | TRBV11-1 | .
CASSLGGGAANVLTF | TRBJ2-6 | TRBV4-1 | .